These 6 T cell receptor beta chains were sequenced from one sample in a study of glioma-infiltrating T cells after dendritic cell vaccination. Sequencing was performed with immunoSEQ multiplex PCR; in TCRdb, only in-frame clones are kept and a portion is missing. The sample shows about 95,000 clones, more than 75% of them seen only once. The material sequenced was blood, taken before dendritic cell vaccination. These receptors came from a human donor with glioblastoma.

This rearrangement joins TRBV23-1 to TRBJ1-6; 8 nucleotides line up with TRBD1. TRBV23-1 is an ORF; its function is uncertain. The CDR3 length is 15 residues. Trimming cost V 3 bases and J 6 bases; bases outside gene matches: 4. The CDR3 reads CASSHGQGGNSPLHF. DNA for the CDR3: TGCGCCAGCAGTCATGGACAGGGAGGTAATTCACCCCTCCACTTT.

The chain joins TRBV10-1 to TRBJ1-2, with TRBD1 matching over 8 bases. CDR1 and CDR2 from the germline V gene are WNHNN and SYGVQD (reference sequence). The ends lost 4 bases at V and 6 bases at J; junction bases unmatched: 4. The CDR3 spans 13 residues. DNA of the CDR3: TGCGCCAGCAGTGGGACAGGGAGGGATGGCTACACCTTC. It is translated as CASSGTGRDGYTF.

The J gene is TRBJ1-1, the V gene TRBV29-1; maybe TRBD1 (5 bases). V was pared by 1 base and J by 8 bases, with 11 bases between. CDR3 length equals 12 residues. Looked up from germline, CDR1 is SQVTM and CDR2 is ANQGSEA. CDR3 nucleotide sequence: TGCAGCGTTGAAGTCTACGACAGAGAAGCTTTCTTT. Translating it yields CSVEVYDREAFF.

The V call is TRBV29-1, the J call TRBJ2-5; D is possibly TRBD1 (5 bases). The germline V gene has CDR1 SQVTM and CDR2 ANQGSEA. CDR3 length: 13 amino acids. V lost 4 bases, J lost 5 bases, and 14 bases lay in between. CDR3 in amino acids: CSVGQGPRETQYF. CDR3 DNA: TGCAGCGTTGGGCAGGGTCCTAGGGAGACCCAGTACTTC.

This sequence joins TRBV27 and TRBJ2-7; 7 bases are a match to TRBD2. V trimming: 8 bases; J trimming: 4 bases; junction bases outside the gene matches: 8. Germline CDR1 is MNHEY and CDR2 is SMNVEV (reference sequence). CDR3 length: 13 amino acids. DNA for the CDR3: TGTGCCAGCGCCCTAGCGGAAGGGTACGAGCAGTACTTC. The encoded protein is CASALAEGYEQYF.

The chain has TRBV27 and TRBJ1-2, with TRBD1 matching 7 bases. V gave up 5 bases and J gave up 4 bases; unmatched junction bases: 7. The CDR3 spans 14 residues. Germline assignment: CDR1 MNHEY and CDR2 SMNVEV (reference sequence). The DNA of the CDR3 is TGTGCCAGCAGTCTTCAGGGGGAAAGCTATGGCTACACCTTC. Its translation: CASSLQGESYGYTF.